This T cell receptor beta chain was found in a study of siplizumab effects on memory and regulatory T cells (dated by TCRdb to the late 2010s). Describing the broader study: The study examined how the anti-CD2 antibody siplizumab affects alloreactive T-cell subsets in allogeneic mixed lymphocyte reactions built from human PBMCs. Overall study outcomes, separate from this receptor: Siplizumab significantly reduced the cumulative frequency of alloreactive sequences traceable to unstimulated CD4+ memory T cells. For roughly 80-96% of proliferating CD4+ or CD8+ clones, no naive or memory phenotype could be assigned. Because sequences at frequencies below about 10^-5 were poorly captured, only a minor fraction of alloreactive clones could be mapped back to unstimulated subsets. Among mappable alloreactive CD4+ clones, the Treg-derived fraction averaged approximately 66% with siplizumab versus approximately 27% in control reactions. Whether proliferating Tregs from siplizumab cultures actually had suppressive function was not functionally confirmed. Greater diversity appeared to be present in unstimulated naive T cells than in memory T cells, and a substantial contribution to the alloresponse seemed to be made by naive cells.

On this clone: Its antigen is not yet known. Base qualities are missing; no much larger clone stands one base away.

Libraries came from the immunoSEQ multiplex PCR assay. Roughly 100,000 TCR templates per sample were assayed on the deep sequencing platform. Genomic DNA extracted from sorted T cells was the material used for TCRbeta CDR3 sequencing. The published analysis was carried out like this. The R programming language was used for clonal analysis of TCRbeta CDR3 data. Alloreactive CD4+ and CD8+ clones were identified by comparing unstimulated samples to CFSE-low samples taken after the reaction. Alloreactive CD4+ clones were assigned to regulatory or non-regulatory origin by matching sequences to sorted unstimulated Treg and non-Treg repertoires. Entries here come from immuneACCESS through TCRdb and include only in-frame sequences with V and J called. Some clones fail to appear in such tables; in the studies checked, an unresolved V gene covers under half of the shortfall, and the cause of the remainder is unknown. Clonal size and the V and J genes are those of that table, whereas D and trimming came from the DNA. The sample yields about 100,000 clones; more than 85% were counted once. Clones ranked in the top ten supply 0.14% to 0.15% of the sample.

CDR1 and CDR2, per the germline V gene, are MNHEY and SVGAGI. Including the terminal cysteine and phenylalanine, the CDR3 comprises 15 residues. Left in the record is the CDR3 DNA by itself, 45 bases read in frame from the first base. From V the trimming removes 5 bases and from J it removes 2 bases, while the gene matches leave 8 bases of the junction unaccounted for. TCRbeta CDR3 sequencing was performed on sorted unstimulated T cells and on proliferating T cells recovered from mixed lymphocyte reactions. Fresh whole blood from roughly ten HLA-typed healthy donors was used to isolate PBMCs. Sequences were obtained from CD4+ T cells sorted from blood. The sequence came from a human donor in good health. This receptor chain uses TRBV6-5 and TRBJ1-2, with 7 bases matching TRBD1. The DNA sequence reads TGTGCCAGCAGTCCAGGGACAGCACACAACTATGGCTACACCTTC. Its translation reads: CASSPGTAHNYGYTF.